This TCR beta chain stems from a study of molecular identifiers for immune sequencing clone quantification. TCRdb called the PCR reads again in MiXCR, with one record for every CDR3 protein. The data contain about 640,000 distinct CDR3 sequences, 15% to 20% of them singletons. As regards this clonotype: It may be a read error: a sequence one base away is much more abundant.

The CDR3 runs 14 residues. V shed 5 bases, J shed 5 bases, and the junction held 10 bases outside the gene matches. Germline CDR1 is DFQATT and CDR2 is SNEGSKA (reference sequence). Naive CD8 T cells were sorted as CD8+CD4-CCR7+CD45RA+. The TCR sequence derives from a human donor in good health. Some libraries in this study had Jurkat cell RNA spiked in. The material sequenced was naive CD8+ T cells from blood, with Jurkat cell RNA spiked in. Documented subset: FACS-sorted CD8+CD4-CCR7+CD45RA+ naive T cells. V is TRBV20-1 and J is TRBJ2-7, with 9 bases that match TRBD1. The CDR3 nucleotides read TGCAGTGCTGGAGGGGGACAGGGTGAGAACGAGCAGTACTTC. This encodes CSAGGGQGENEQYF.